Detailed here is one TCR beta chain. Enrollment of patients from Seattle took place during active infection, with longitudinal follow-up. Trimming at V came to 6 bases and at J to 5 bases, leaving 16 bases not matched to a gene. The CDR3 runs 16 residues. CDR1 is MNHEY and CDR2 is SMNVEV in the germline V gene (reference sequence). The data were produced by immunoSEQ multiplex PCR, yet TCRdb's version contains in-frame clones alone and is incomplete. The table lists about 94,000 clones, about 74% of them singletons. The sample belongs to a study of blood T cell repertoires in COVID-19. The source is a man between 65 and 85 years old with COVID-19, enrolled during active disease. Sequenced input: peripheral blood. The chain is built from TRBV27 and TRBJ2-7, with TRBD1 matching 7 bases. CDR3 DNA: TGTGCCAGCAGACTAAACTTACAGGGGTCCTTCCACGAGCAGTACTTC. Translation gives CASRLNLQGSFHEQYF.